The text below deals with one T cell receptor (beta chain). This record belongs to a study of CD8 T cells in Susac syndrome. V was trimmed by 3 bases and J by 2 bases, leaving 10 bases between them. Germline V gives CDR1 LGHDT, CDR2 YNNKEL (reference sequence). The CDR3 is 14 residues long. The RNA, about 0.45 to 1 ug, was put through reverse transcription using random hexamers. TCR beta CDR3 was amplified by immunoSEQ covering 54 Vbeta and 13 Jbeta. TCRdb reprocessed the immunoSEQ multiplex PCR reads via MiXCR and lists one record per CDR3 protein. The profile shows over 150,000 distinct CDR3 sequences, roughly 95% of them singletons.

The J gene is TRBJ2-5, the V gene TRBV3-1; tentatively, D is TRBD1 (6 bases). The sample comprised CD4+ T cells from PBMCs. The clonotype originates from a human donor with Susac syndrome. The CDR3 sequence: CASSQADRQETQYF. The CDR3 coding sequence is TGTGCCAGCAGCCAGGCCGACAGGCAAGAGACCCAGTACTTC.